The rows below give T cell receptor beta chains drawn from one sample of a study of neoadjuvant nivolumab and ipilimumab in lung cancer. Profiling relied on immunoSEQ multiplex PCR, and the TCRdb table lists in-frame clones only, not all of them. The repertoire has about 38,000 clones, 89% of them found once; the top ten carry about 3.6%. The source material was peripheral blood, sampled before neoadjuvant nivolumab, alone or with ipilimumab. Source of these receptors: an adult with non-small cell lung cancer. The conserved cysteine and the conserved F or W are not part of the CDR3 here.

TRBV14	TRBJ1-4	ASSPAGTVYEKLF
TRBV7-7	TRBJ2-1	ASSLAGLAGHNEQF
TRBV7-9	TRBJ2-2	ASQPGLGNTGELF
TRBV19	TRBJ1-1	ASNPRTGGTEAF
TRBV5-6	TRBJ2-4	ASSLAKNIQY
TRBV4-3	TRBJ2-1	ASSPDRLYNEQF
TRBV18	TRBJ2-3	ASAGQGSTQY
TRBV6-5	TRBJ2-4	ASARLGDIQY
TRBV30	TRBJ2-2	AWSWAGGTGELF
TRBV6-5	TRBJ2-1	ASSLTGQTYNEQF
TRBV6-6	TRBJ2-5	ASSNPGTGGRETQY
TRBV5-1	TRBJ2-3	ASSPGTSGSTDTQY
TRBV18	TRBJ2-1	ASSPSSGAFPNEQF
TRBV18	TRBJ1-2	ASSPQQERGYGYT
TRBV28	TRBJ1-5	ASRSRDSRAYSNQPQH
TRBV27	TRBJ2-7	ASTRAAGVSYEQY
TRBV9	TRBJ2-2	ASSETGRMNTGELF
TRBV11-3	TRBJ2-7	ASSYNTGAGRSGEQY
TRBV7-6	TRBJ2-7	ASSHRLAGREQY
TRBV6-1	TRBJ1-5	ASSQDRGDSSNQPQH
TRBV10-3	TRBJ1-2	AISRRQGVTNYGYT
TRBV19	TRBJ1-2	ASSIFLQGSDYGYT
TRBV7-2	TRBJ1-5	ASSPTGGGQPQH
TRBV27	TRBJ2-7	ASSSVEGGSRPYEQY
TRBV7-9	TRBJ2-7	AIASGRSYEQY
TRBV30	TRBJ1-1	AWTGGGWNTEAF
TRBV6-5	TRBJ2-3	ATPRGDSTDTQY
TRBV27	TRBJ2-5	ASGALVADEETQY
TRBV6-5	TRBJ2-7	ASSWGLAGDPYEQY
TRBV28	TRBJ2-7	ASSGSGTGGYEQY
TRBV11-2	TRBJ1-2	ASSFTRPYGYT
TRBV7-9	TRBJ2-7	ASSSPTSAYSYEQY
TRBV5-6	TRBJ1-5	ASSVGQGATQPQH
TRBV5-1	TRBJ2-5	ASSLVLAGAGETQY
TRBV7-9	TRBJ2-1	ASSAGLAGVRNEQF
TRBV20-1	TRBJ1-2	SAWTGYGYT
TRBV7-2	TRBJ1-1	ASRDPTVGDTEAF
TRBV5-6	TRBJ2-7	ASNIAGSSYEQY
TRBV6-6	TRBJ1-4	ASSYRGQGEKLF
TRBV6-1	TRBJ1-2	ASRTARYGYT
TRBV7-2	TRBJ1-2	ASSFRGINGYT
TRBV5-6	TRBJ1-1	ASSSDRTENTEAF
TRBV19	TRBJ2-3	ASKPEGRGDTQY
TRBV7-2	TRBJ2-3	ASSLVSPDTQY
TRBV7-3	TRBJ1-1	ASSLTGTGDTEAF
TRBV2	TRBJ2-3	ASSVEGPRTDTQY
TRBV6-1	TRBJ1-5	ASSEAGLGSGPQH
TRBV6-5	TRBJ2-7	ASTDSRGTYEQY
TRBV14	TRBJ2-7	ASSQGREQY